Sequencing of this TCR beta chain was carried out in a study of Ad26.COV2.S vaccination and SARS-CoV-2 variants. On the study more broadly: Of the COV1001 trial arms, the Ad26.COV2.S arm included the donor. Ad26.COV2.S was injected intramuscularly once or twice, 56 days apart.

Produced via immunoSEQ multiplex PCR; TCRdb's table is partial and in-frame only. The sample contains over 400,000 clones, roughly 90% of which appear only once. Noted treatment: 15 to 20 received Ad26.COV2.S at low or high dose, single or two shots; roughly five received placebo; per-sample allocation not given. Day 63 after the first vaccine or placebo injection was the time point for sampling. Germline values: CDR1 SNHLY, CDR2 FYNNEI. The CDR3 contains 17 residues. V was clipped by 4 bases and J by 10 bases; unmatched bases: 16. The origin of this receptor is a person aged 18-65 years who received the Ad26.COV2.S COVID-19 vaccine or a placebo. This sequence joins TRBV2 and TRBJ1-3, with 10 bases matching TRBD1. Material: peripheral blood, obtained in a trial of Ad26.COV2.S vaccine versus placebo. The CDR3 DNA follows: TGTGCCAGCAGTGGGCCGGGACAGGGGTATAGCTGGGGTACCATATATTTT. This sequence encodes CASSGPGQGYSWGTIYF.